The rows below give T cell receptor beta chains drawn from one sample of a study of OX40 agonist ivuxolimab in advanced cancers. The repertoire was sequenced with immunoSEQ multiplex PCR; TCRdb's copy has only in-frame clones and lacks some. The sample has about 60,000 clones; approximately 83% are singletons. The source was CD4+ or CD8+ T cells sorted from blood, collected in a trial of the OX40 agonist ivuxolimab. These receptor sequences come from an adult with an advanced solid tumor such as melanoma, head and neck, liver or kidney cancer. Each CDR3 is given with its conserved first and last residue. A D gene is named only where the DNA matches it firmly. Size tells how often a clone was seen (once, few, many) or the class of an expanded clone, and some rows leave it out.

len	v_gene	abundance	d_gene	j_gene	CDR3nt	CDR3aa
18	TRBV21-1	few	.	TRBJ1-5	TGTGCCAGCAGCAAAAAGGTGGGTTCGGGACCAAGCAATCAGCCCCAGCATTTT	CASSKKVGSGPSNQPQHF
15	TRBV7-8	few	.	TRBJ1-4	TGTGCCAGCAGCTTAAGTATCCGGACTAATGAAAAACTGTTTTTT	CASSLSIRTNEKLFF
14	TRBV4-1	.	.	TRBJ1-2	TGCGCCAGCAGCCAAGTACAGGGAATCTATGGCTACACCTTC	CASSQVQGIYGYTF
14	TRBV13	.	.	TRBJ1-1	TGTGCCAGCAGCTTAACTTCAGGAGGCACTGAAGCTTTCTTT	CASSLTSGGTEAFF
15	TRBV7-9	.	TRBD1	TRBJ1-2	TGTGCCAGCAGCCCGAGGACAGGGGAGGACTATGGCTACACCTTC	CASSPRTGEDYGYTF
14	TRBV19	.	.	TRBJ2-3	TGTGCCAGTACCTCTGGGGGCAGGGGGGGTACGCAGTATTTT	CASTSGGRGGTQYF
16	TRBV14	.	.	TRBJ1-2	TGTGCCAGCAGCCAGGGGACGGGGATGTCTAACTATGGCTACACCTTC	CASSQGTGMSNYGYTF
15	TRBV6-5	.	.	TRBJ2-1	TGTGCCAGCAGCCCAGACCCTCGGGACTACAATGAGCAGTTCTTC	CASSPDPRDYNEQFF
12	TRBV7-3	.	.	TRBJ1-5	TGTGCCAGCAGTGGGAGCAATCAGCCCCAGCATTTT	CASSGSNQPQHF
16	TRBV27	.	.	TRBJ2-1	TGTGCCAGCAGTTTATGGGGATCCGATAGCTTCAATGAGCAGTTCTTC	CASSLWGSDSFNEQFF
14	TRBV2	few	.	TRBJ2-3	TGTGCCAGCAGGGGGGACTCCCCCACAGATACGCAGTATTTT	CASRGDSPTDTQYF
16	TRBV9	.	.	TRBJ2-7	TGTGCCAGCAGCGTAGACGATGACAGCTCGGACTACGAGCAGTACTTC	CASSVDDDSSDYEQYF
16	TRBV6-4	.	TRBD1	TRBJ1-1	TGTGCCAGCAGTGGCCCGGGACAGGGGGCTGGCACTGAAGCTTTCTTT	CASSGPGQGAGTEAFF
18	TRBV7-9	.	.	TRBJ2-7	TGTGCCAGCAGCTCCTCACCTATCCGCTCCAGGGAGGATTACGAGCAGTACTTC	CASSSSPIRSREDYEQYF
14	TRBV5-6	.	TRBD1	TRBJ1-1	TGTGCCAGCAGCTTGGGGACAGGGGTCACTGAAGCTTTCTTT	CASSLGTGVTEAFF
14	TRBV14	.	.	TRBJ2-1	TGTGCCAGCAGCCAAGTACTCCAGCTCAATGAGCAGTTCTTC	CASSQVLQLNEQFF
14	TRBV5-4	.	.	TRBJ2-1	TGTGCCAGCAGCGGACTCCGGGCCCCCAATGAGCAGTTCTTC	CASSGLRAPNEQFF
18	TRBV7-3	.	.	TRBJ2-1	TGTGCCAGCAGCTTTACCTACGGAGGGAAGAGCTCCTACAATGAGCAGTTCTTC	CASSFTYGGKSSYNEQFF
14	TRBV11-2	.	.	TRBJ2-7	TGTGCCAGCAGCTTGGTCAGTGGTAACCACGAGCAGTACTTC	CASSLVSGNHEQYF
14	TRBV4-3	.	.	TRBJ1-1	TGCGCCAGCAGCCAAGTGGCGGTGAACACTGAAGCTTTCTTT	CASSQVAVNTEAFF
19	TRBV10-3	.	TRBD2	TRBJ2-3	TGTGCCATCAGAGCCGGGACTAGTGGGGACCTAGGGAGGGCAGATACGCAGTATTTT	CAIRAGTSGDLGRADTQYF
13	TRBV15	few	TRBD1	TRBJ1-2	TGTGCCACCAGCGGGGACAGGGGCTATGGCTACACCTTC	CATSGDRGYGYTF
14	TRBV6-5	.	.	TRBJ2-1	TGTGCCAGCAGTCCAAGGGACTTTCCCTGGGGGCAGTTCTTC	CASSPRDFPWGQFF
13	TRBV25-1	.	.	TRBJ2-2	TGTGCCAGCAGGCCTGATCAGGCCGGGGAGCTGTTTTTT	CASRPDQAGELFF
15	TRBV4-3	.	.	TRBJ1-5	TGCGCCAGCAGCCAGGGGAGGGGGGGTAATCAGCCCCAGCATTTT	CASSQGRGGNQPQHF
16	TRBV4-3	.	.	TRBJ2-6	TGCGCCAGCAGCCCAGGGGGGGGTGGCGGGGCCAACGTCCTGACTTTC	CASSPGGGGGANVLTF
14	TRBV5-1	once	.	TRBJ1-1	TGCGCCAGCAGCGACGACAGAGGCAACACTGAAGCTTTCTTT	CASSDDRGNTEAFF
16	TRBV6-9	.	TRBD1	TRBJ2-2	TGTGCCAGCAGCTCCCGACAGGGGCCCAGCACCGGGGAGCTGTTTTTT	CASSSRQGPSTGELFF
13	TRBV13	.	.	TRBJ1-2	TGTGCCAGCAGCCTTTATGCTAACTATGGCTACACCTTC	CASSLYANYGYTF
17	TRBV30	.	.	TRBJ2-2	TGTGCCTGGAGCAGGCAGGGGGAGGCCCGGAACACCGGGGAGCTGTTTTTT	CAWSRQGEARNTGELFF
14	TRBV29-1	.	TRBD2	TRBJ2-1	TGCAGCGTTCGGGACGGGGGGAGTTACAATGAGCAGTTCTTC	CSVRDGGSYNEQFF
13	TRBV7-9	.	.	TRBJ1-1	TGTGCCAGTGGGGCGGGGCTTTACACTGAAGCTTTCTTT	CASGAGLYTEAFF
16	TRBV11-2	.	TRBD2	TRBJ2-4	TGTGCCAGCAGCTTAGAGTCGGGGGGGGCCGGTAGCATTCAGTACTTC	CASSLESGGAGSIQYF